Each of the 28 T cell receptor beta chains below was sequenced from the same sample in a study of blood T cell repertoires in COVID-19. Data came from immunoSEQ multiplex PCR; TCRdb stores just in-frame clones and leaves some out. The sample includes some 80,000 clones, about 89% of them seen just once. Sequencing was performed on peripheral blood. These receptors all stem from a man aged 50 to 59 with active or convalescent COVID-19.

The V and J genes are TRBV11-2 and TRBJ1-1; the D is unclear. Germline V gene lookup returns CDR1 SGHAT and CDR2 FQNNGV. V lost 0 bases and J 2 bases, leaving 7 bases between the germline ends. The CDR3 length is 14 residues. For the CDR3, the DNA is TGTGCCAGCAGCTTAGATGCGGTCAACACTGAAGCTTTCTTT. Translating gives CASSLDAVNTEAFF.

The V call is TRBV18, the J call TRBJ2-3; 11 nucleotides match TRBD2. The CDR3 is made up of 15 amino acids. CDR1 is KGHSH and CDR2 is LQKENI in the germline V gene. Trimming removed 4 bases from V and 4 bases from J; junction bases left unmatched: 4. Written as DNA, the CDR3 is TGTGCCAGCTCACTGACTAGCGGGGTAGCAGATACGCAGTATTTT. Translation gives CASSLTSGVADTQYF.

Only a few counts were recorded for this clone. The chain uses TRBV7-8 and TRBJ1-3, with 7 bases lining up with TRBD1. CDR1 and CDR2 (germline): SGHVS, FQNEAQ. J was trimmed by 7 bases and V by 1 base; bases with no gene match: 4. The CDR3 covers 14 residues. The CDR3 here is CASSLGTGGNTIYF. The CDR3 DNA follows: TGTGCCAGCAGCTTAGGGACAGGCGGGAACACCATATATTTT.

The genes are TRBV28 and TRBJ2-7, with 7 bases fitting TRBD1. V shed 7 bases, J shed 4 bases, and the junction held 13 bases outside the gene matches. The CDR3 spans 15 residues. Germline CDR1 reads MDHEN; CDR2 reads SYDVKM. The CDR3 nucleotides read TGTGCCAGCACCCGGGGACAGTTCGGCGGGTACGAGCAGTACTTC. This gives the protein CASTRGQFGGYEQYF.

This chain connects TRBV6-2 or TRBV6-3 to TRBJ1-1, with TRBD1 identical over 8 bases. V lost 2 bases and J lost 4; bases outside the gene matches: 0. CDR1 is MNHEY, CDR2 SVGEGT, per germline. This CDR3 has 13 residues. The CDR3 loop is CASSYTGGTEAFF. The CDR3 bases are TGTGCCAGCAGTTACACAGGGGGCACTGAAGCTTTCTTT.

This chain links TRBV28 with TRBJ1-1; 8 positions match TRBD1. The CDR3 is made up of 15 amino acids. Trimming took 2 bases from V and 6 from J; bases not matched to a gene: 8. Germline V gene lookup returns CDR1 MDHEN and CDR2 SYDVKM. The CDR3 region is CASSLPTGDVAEAFF. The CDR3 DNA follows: TGTGCCAGCAGTTTACCGACAGGGGATGTGGCTGAAGCTTTCTTT.

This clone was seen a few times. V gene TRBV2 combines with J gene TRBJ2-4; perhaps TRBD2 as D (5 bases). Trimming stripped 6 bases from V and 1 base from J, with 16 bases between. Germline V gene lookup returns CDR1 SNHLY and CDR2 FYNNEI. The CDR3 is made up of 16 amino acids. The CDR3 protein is CASSLSRALAKNIQYF. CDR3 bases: TGTGCCAGCAGCCTGTCGAGGGCTCTGGCCAAAAACATTCAGTACTTC.

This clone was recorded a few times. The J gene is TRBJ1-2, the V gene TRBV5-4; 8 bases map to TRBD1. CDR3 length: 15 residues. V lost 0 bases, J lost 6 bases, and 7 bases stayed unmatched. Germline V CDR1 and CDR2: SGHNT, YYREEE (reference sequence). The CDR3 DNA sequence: TGTGCCAGCAGCTTGGTGGGGACAGGACCCAATGGCTACACCTTC. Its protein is CASSLVGTGPNGYTF.

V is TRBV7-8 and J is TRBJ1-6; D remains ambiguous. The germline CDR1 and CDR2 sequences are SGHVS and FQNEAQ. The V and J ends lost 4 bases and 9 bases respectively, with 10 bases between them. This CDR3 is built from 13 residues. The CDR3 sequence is CASSSTLLSPLHF. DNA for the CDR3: TGTGCCAGCAGCTCTACTCTACTTTCACCCCTCCACTTT.

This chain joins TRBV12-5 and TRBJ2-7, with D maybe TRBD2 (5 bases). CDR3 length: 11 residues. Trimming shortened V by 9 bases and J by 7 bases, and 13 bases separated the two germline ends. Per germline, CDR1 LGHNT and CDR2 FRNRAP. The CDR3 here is CASPSSGEQYV. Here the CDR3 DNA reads TGTGCTAGCCCGTCGTCGGGGGAGCAGTACGTC.

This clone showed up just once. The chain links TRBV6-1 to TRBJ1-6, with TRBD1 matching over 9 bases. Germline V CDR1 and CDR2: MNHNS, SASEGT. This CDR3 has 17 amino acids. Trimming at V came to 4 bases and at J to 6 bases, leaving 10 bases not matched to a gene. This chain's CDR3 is CASSGSGTGLVNSPLHF. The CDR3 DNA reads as TGTGCCAGCAGTGGGTCCGGGACAGGGCTTGTTAATTCACCCCTCCACTTT.

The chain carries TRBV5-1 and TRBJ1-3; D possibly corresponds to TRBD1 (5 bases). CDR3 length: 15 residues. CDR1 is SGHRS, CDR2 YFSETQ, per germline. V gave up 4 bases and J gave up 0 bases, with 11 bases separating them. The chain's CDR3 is CASSPDSVSGNTIYF. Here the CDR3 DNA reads TGCGCCAGCAGCCCTGACAGTGTCTCTGGAAACACCATATATTTT. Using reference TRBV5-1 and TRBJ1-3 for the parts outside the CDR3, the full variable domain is KAGVTQTPRYLIKTRGQQVTLSCSPISGHRSVSWYQQTPGQGLQFLFEYFSETQRNKGNFPGRFSGRQFSNSRSEMNVSTLELGDSALYLCASSPDSVSGNTIYFGEGSWLTVV.

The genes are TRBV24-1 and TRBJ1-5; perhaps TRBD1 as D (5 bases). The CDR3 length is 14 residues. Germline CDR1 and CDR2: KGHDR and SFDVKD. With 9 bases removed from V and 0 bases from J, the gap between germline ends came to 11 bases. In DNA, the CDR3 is TGTGCCACCGACACAGGCGATAGCAATCAGCCCCAGCATTTT. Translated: CATDTGDSNQPQHF.

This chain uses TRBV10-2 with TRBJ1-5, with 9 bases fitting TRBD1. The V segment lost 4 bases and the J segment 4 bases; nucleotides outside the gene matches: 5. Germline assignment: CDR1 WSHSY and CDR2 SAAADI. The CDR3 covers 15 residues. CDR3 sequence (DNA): TGCGCCAGCAGTGGAGAGGACAGGGGAAATCAGCCCCAGCATTTT. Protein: CASSGEDRGNQPQHF.

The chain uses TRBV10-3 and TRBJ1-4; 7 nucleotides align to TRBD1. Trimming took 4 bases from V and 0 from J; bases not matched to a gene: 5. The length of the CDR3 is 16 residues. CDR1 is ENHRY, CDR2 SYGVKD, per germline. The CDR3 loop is CAISGGDRATNEKLFF. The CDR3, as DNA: TGTGCCATCAGTGGGGGGGACAGAGCAACTAATGAAAAACTGTTTTTT.

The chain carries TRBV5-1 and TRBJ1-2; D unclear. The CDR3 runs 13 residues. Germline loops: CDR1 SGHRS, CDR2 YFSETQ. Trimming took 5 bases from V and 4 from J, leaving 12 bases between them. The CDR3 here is CASSEGRAYGYTF. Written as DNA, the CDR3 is TGCGCCAGCAGTGAGGGTAGGGCCTATGGCTACACCTTC. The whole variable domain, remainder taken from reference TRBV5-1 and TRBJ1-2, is KAGVTQTPRYLIKTRGQQVTLSCSPISGHRSVSWYQQTPGQGLQFLFEYFSETQRNKGNFPGRFSGRQFSNSRSEMNVSTLELGDSALYLCASSEGRAYGYTFGSGTRLTVV.

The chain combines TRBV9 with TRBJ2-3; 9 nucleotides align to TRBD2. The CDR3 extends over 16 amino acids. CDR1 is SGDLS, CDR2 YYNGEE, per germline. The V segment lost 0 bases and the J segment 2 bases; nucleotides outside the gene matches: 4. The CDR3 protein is CASSVVGTSLTDTQYF. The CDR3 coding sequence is TGTGCCAGCAGCGTAGTTGGGACTAGCCTCACAGATACGCAGTATTTT.

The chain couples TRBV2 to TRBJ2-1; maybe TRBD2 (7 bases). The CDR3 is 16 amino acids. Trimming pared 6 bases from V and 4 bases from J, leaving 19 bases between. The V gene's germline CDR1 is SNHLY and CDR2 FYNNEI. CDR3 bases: TGTGCCAGCAGGGGACGGGGGGCTAACCTATACAATGAGCAGTTCTTC. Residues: CASRGRGANLYNEQFF.

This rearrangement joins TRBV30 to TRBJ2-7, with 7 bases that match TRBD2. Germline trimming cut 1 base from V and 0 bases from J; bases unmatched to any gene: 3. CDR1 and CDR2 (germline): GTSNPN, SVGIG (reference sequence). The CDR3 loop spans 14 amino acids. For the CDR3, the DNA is TGTGCCTGGAGTGAGGGAGGGAGCTCCTACGAGCAGTACTTC. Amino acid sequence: CAWSEGGSSYEQYF.

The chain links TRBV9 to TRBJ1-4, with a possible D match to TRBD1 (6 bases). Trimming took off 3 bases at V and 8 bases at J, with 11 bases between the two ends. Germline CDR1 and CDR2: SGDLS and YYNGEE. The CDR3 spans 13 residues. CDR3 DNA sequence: TGTGCCAGCAGCGCCAGGGGTAACGAAAAACTGTTTTTT. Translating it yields CASSARGNEKLFF.

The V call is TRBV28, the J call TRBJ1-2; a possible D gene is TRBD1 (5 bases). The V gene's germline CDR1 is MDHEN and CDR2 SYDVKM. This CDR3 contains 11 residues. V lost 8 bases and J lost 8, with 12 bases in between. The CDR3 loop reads CASGSRDGYTF. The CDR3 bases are TGTGCCAGCGGCTCGCGGGACGGCTACACCTTC.

The CDR3 reads CASSPANYGYTF. For the CDR3, the DNA is TGTGCCAGCAGTCCGGCTAACTATGGCTACACCTTC. The gene calls are TRBV2 and TRBJ1-2; D remains unclear. The CDR3 sequence is 12 residues long. Germline values: CDR1 SNHLY, CDR2 FYNNEI. V lost 5 bases to trimming and J lost 0 bases, with 4 bases between them.

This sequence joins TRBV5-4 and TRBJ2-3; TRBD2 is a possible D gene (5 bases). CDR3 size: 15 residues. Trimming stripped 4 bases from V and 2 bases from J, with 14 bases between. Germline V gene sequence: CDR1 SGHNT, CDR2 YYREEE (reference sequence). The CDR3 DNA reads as TGTGCCAGCAGCCAGGACTCCCTCTCCACAGATACGCAGTATTTT. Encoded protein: CASSQDSLSTDTQYF.

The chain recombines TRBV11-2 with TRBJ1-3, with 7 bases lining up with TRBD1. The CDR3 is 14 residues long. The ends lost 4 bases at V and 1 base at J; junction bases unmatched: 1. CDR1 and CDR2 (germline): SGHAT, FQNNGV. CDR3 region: CASSSDRSGNTIYF. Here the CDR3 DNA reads TGTGCCAGCAGCTCGGACAGGTCTGGAAACACCATATATTTT.

The CDR3 spells CASSLEGGTEAFF. The CDR3 nucleotides read TGTGCCAGCAGCTTGGAGGGAGGGACTGAAGCTTTCTTT. The chain combines TRBV5-5 with TRBJ1-1; D uncertain. Trimming left V 0 bases short and J 5 bases short, with 8 bases between. Germline V gives CDR1 SGHKS, CDR2 YYEKEE (reference sequence). The CDR3 spans 13 residues.

Here the CDR3 DNA reads TGCGCCAGCAGCTTGGGCGTTACTAGTGGTGAGCAGTTCTTC. Amino acids: CASSLGVTSGEQFF. The chain uses TRBV5-1 and TRBJ2-1, with D perhaps matching TRBD2 (5 bases). The germline CDR1 and CDR2 sequences are SGHRS and YFSETQ. V dropped 0 bases and J dropped 9 bases, with 13 bases sitting between them. The length of the CDR3 is 14 residues.

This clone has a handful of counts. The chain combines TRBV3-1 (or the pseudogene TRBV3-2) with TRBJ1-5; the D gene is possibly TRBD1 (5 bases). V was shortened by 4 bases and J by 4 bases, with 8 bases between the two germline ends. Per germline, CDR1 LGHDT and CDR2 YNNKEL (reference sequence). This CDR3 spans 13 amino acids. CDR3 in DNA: TGTGCCAGCAGCCGGGACTCAAATCAGCCCCAGCATTTT. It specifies CASSRDSNQPQHF.

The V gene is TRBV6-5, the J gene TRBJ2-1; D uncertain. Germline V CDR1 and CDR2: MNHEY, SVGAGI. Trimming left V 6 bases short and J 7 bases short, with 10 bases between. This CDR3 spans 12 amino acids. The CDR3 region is CASSRYANEQFF. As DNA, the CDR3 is TGTGCCAGCAGCCGCTACGCGAATGAGCAGTTCTTC.